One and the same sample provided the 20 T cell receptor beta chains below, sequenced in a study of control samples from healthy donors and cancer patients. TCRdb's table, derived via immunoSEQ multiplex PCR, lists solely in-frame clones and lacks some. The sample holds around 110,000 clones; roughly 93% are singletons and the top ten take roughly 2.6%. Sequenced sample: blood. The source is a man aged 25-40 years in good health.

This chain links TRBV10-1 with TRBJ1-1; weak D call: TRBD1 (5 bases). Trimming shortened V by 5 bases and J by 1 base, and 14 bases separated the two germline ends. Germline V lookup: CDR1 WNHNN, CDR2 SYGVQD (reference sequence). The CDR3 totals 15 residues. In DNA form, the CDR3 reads TGCGCCAGCAGTCTCGACAGTTGGACGAACACTGAAGCTTTCTTT. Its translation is CASSLDSWTNTEAFF.

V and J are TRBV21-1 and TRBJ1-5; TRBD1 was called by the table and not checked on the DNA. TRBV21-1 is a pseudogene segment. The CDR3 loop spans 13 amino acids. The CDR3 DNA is TGTGCCAGCAGCATCAATAGCAATCAGCCCCAGCATTTT. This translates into CASSINSNQPQHF.

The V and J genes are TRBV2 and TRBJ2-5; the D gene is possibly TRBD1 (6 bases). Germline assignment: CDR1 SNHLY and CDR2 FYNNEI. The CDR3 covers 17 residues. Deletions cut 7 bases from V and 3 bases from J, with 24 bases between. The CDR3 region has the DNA TGTGCCAGCATCCGTAATGGGCTGGACAGAAGAAAAGAGACCCAGTACTTC. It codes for CASIRNGLDRRKETQYF.

Here the CDR3 DNA reads TGTGCCAGCACTACACTCGGAGCCAAAAACATTCAGTACTTC. It yields the protein CASTTLGAKNIQYF. The V call is TRBV28, the J call TRBJ2-4, with unresolved D. Looked up from germline, CDR1 is MDHEN and CDR2 is SYDVKM. V was clipped by 7 bases and J by 0 bases, with 10 bases between them. The CDR3 spans 14 residues.

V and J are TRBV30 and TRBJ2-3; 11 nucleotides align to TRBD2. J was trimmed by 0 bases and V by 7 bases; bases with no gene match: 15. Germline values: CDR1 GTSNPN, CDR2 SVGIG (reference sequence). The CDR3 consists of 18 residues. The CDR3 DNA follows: TGTGCCTCCCGCCTTCTAGCGGGGGGTCGCTTTAGCACAGATACGCAGTATTTT. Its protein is CASRLLAGGRFSTDTQYF.

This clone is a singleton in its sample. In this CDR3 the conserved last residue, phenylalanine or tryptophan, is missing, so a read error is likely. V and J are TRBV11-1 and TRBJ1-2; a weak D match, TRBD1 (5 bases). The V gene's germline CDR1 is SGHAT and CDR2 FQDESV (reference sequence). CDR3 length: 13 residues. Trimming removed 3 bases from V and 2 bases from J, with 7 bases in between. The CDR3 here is CASSFGANYGYTL. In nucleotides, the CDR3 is TGTGCCAGCAGCTTCGGGGCCAACTATGGCTACACCCTC.

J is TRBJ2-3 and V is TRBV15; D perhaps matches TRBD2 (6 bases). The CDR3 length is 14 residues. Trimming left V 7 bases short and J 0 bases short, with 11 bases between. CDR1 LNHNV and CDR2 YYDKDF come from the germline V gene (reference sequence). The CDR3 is CATTGGGSTDTQYF. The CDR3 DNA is TGTGCCACCACCGGGGGTGGGAGCACAGATACGCAGTATTTT.

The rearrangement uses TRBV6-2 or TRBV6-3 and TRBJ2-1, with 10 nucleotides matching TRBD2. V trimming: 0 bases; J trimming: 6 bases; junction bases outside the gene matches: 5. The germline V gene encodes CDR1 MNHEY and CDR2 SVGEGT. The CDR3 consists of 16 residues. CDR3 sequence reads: CASSYSGTSAGNEQFF. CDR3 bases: TGTGCCAGCAGTTACTCCGGGACTAGCGCGGGCAATGAGCAGTTCTTC.

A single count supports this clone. This chain's CDR3 is CASTHRREDQPQHF. DNA for the CDR3: TGTGCCAGTACCCACCGCAGGGAAGACCAGCCCCAGCATTTT. The chain joins TRBV19 to TRBJ1-5; a weak D match, TRBD1 (5 bases). Trimming cost V 7 bases and J 7 bases, with 17 bases left between them. The V gene's germline CDR1 is LNHDA and CDR2 SQIVND (reference sequence). The CDR3 has 14 residues.

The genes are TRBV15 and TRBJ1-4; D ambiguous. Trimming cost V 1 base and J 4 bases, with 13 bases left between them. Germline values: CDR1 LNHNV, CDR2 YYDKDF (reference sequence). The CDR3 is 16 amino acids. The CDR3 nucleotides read TGTGCCACCAGCAGAGTAGGAAGGAGGAATAATGAAAAACTGTTTTTT. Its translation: CATSRVGRRNNEKLFF.

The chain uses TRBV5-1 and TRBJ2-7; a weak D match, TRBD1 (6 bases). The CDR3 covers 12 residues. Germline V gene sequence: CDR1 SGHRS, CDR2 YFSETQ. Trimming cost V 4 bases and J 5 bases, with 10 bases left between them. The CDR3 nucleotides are TGCGCCAGCAGCAACAACAGGGACGAGCAGTACTTC. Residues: CASSNNRDEQYF. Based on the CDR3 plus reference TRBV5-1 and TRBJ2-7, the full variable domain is KAGVTQTPRYLIKTRGQQVTLSCSPISGHRSVSWYQQTPGQGLQFLFEYFSETQRNKGNFPGRFSGRQFSNSRSEMNVSTLELGDSALYLCASSNNRDEQYFGPGTRLTVT.

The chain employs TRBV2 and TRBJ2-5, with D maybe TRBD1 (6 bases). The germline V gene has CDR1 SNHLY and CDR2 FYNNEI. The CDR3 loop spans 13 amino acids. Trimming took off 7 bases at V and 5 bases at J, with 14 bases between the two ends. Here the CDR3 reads CASTRQGLETQYF. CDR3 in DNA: TGTGCCAGCACGCGGCAGGGGCTCGAGACCCAGTACTTC.

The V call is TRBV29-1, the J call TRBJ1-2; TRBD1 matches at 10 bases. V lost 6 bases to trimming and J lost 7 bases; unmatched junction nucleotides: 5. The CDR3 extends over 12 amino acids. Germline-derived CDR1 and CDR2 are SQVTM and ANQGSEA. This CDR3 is CSVFGTGAGYTF. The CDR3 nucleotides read TGCAGCGTATTCGGGACAGGGGCTGGCTACACCTTC.

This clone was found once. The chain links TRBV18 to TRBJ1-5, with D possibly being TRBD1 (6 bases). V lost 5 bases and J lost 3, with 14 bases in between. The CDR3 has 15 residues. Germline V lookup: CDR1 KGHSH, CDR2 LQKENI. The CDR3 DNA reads TGTGCCAGCTCAGTTGAGGACAGCCTCAATCAGCCCCAGCATTTT. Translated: CASSVEDSLNQPQHF.

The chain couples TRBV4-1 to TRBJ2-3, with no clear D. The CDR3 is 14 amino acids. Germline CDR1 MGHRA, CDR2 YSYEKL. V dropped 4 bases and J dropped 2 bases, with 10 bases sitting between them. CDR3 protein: CASSPSTNTDTQYF. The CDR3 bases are TGCGCCAGCAGCCCATCTACCAACACAGATACGCAGTATTTT.

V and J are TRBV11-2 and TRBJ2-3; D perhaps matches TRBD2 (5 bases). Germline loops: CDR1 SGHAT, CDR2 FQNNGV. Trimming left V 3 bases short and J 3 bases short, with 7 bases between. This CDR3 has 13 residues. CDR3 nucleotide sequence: TGTGCCAGCAGCTTGGCGGGTACAGATACGCAGTATTTT. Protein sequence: CASSLAGTDTQYF. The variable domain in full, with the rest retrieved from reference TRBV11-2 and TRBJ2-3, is EAGVAQSPRYKIIEKRQSVAFWCNPISGHATLYWYQQILGQGPKLLIQFQNNGVVDDSQLPKDRFSAERLKGVDSTLKIQPAKLEDSAVYLCASSLAGTDTQYFGPGTRLTVL.

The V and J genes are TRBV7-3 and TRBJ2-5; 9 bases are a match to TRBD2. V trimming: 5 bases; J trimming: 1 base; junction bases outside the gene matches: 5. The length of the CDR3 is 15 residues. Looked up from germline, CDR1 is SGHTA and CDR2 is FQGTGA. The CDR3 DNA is TGTGCCAGCAGCACAGCGGGGGGCCGCCAAGAGACCCAGTACTTC. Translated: CASSTAGGRQETQYF.

The CDR3 reads CASSLRVRTGLYGYTF. CDR3 bases: TGCGCCAGCAGCCTCCGGGTGCGTACGGGGTTGTATGGCTACACCTTC. The J gene is TRBJ1-2, the V gene TRBV5-1; D is unclear. V lost 4 bases and J 5 bases, leaving 21 bases between the germline ends. Germline V gene data show CDR1 as SGHRS and CDR2 as YFSETQ. The CDR3 is 16 amino acids.

Here the CDR3 reads CASSSTGSFTDTQYF. The CDR3, as DNA: TGTGCCAGCAGCTCGACAGGCTCCTTCACAGATACGCAGTATTTT. The rearrangement links TRBV7-7 to TRBJ2-3, with D tentatively TRBD1 (6 bases). The CDR3 has 15 amino acids. Germline V gene sequence: CDR1 SSHAT, CDR2 FNYEAQ (reference sequence). V lost 4 bases and J 2 bases, leaving 13 bases between the germline ends.

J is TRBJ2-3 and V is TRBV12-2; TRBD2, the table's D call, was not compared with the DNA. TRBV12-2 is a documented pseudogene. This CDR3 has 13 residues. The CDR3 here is CASRLGSQDTQYF. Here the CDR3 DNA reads TGTGCAAGTCGCTTAGGTAGCCAAGATACGCAGTATTTT.